Following are 30 T cell receptor beta chains from one sample sequenced in a study of OX40 agonist ivuxolimab in advanced cancers. Some clones are missing from TCRdb's copy, which holds only in-frame ones; the method was immunoSEQ multiplex PCR. Found here are roughly 65,000 clones, about three quarters of them singletons; the top ten hold approximately 2.3%. The specimen comprised CD4+ or CD8+ T cells sorted from blood, sampled in a trial of the OX40 agonist ivuxolimab. These TCRs come from an adult with an advanced solid tumor such as melanoma, head and neck, liver or kidney cancer.

This clone was counted a single time. The V gene is TRBV28, the J gene TRBJ1-2; the D is unclear. The CDR3 is made up of 13 amino acids. With 3 bases removed from V and 7 bases from J, the gap between germline ends came to 12 bases. Looked up from germline, CDR1 is MDHEN and CDR2 is SYDVKM. CDR3 sequence (DNA): TGTGCCAGCAGTTTGGAACCACAGCGTGGCTACACCTTC. Translated, it gives CASSLEPQRGYTF.

The sample holds a few counts of this clone. The rearrangement links TRBV11-2 to TRBJ2-1; 7 bases map to TRBD2. Germline-derived CDR1 and CDR2 are SGHAT and FQNNGV. This CDR3 has 15 residues. The J segment lost 4 bases and the V segment lost 2 bases, leaving 5 bases of the junction unmatched. CDR3 region: CASSLRRERYNEQFF. The DNA for the CDR3 is TGTGCCAGCAGCTTAAGGCGGGAGCGGTACAATGAGCAGTTCTTC.

V gene TRBV28 combines with J gene TRBJ2-7; 9 bases fit TRBD1. Germline-derived CDR1 and CDR2 are MDHEN and SYDVKM. Trimming at V came to 5 bases and at J to 3 bases, leaving 11 bases not matched to a gene. The CDR3 runs 16 residues. CDR3 bases: TGTGCCAGCAGTAGTACAGGGGGCGCTTATATCTACGAGCAGTACTTC. Its protein product is CASSSTGGAYIYEQYF.

The chain links TRBV27 to TRBJ2-7; either TRBD1 or TRBD2 may fit D (5 bases each). The CDR3 extends over 16 amino acids. Trimming cost V 6 bases and J 3 bases, with 21 bases left between them. Looked up from germline, CDR1 is MNHEY and CDR2 is SMNVEV (reference sequence). CDR3 coding DNA: TGTGCCAGCAGCCGCACCCGGGACCAAAACTTCTACGAGCAGTACTTC. It yields the protein CASSRTRDQNFYEQYF.

The chain recombines TRBV18 with TRBJ2-1; D could derive from TRBD1 or TRBD2 (5 bases each). Germline V CDR1 and CDR2: KGHSH, LQKENI. Trimming pared 2 bases from V and 9 bases from J, leaving 17 bases between. CDR3 length: 15 residues. The CDR3 loop is CASSPGTTSRIEQFF. CDR3 nucleotide sequence: TGTGCCAGCTCACCAGGGACCACCTCGAGAATTGAGCAGTTCTTC.

The rearrangement joins TRBV28 to TRBJ2-5, with a tentative D call TRBD2 (6 bases). Deletions cut 7 bases from V and 0 bases from J, with 18 bases between. Germline V gene sequence: CDR1 MDHEN, CDR2 SYDVKM. The CDR3 sequence is 16 residues long. Here the CDR3 reads CASTPGALANQETQYF. The CDR3 DNA sequence: TGTGCCAGCACCCCCGGGGCCCTAGCGAACCAAGAGACCCAGTACTTC.

This clone has more than one count but fewer than ten. The V call is TRBV18, the J call TRBJ1-6; TRBD1 matches at 10 bases. V dropped 6 bases and J dropped 7; count of bases not matched to a gene: 6. CDR1 is KGHSH and CDR2 is LQKENI in the germline V gene. This CDR3 region has 15 residues. CDR3 coding DNA: TGTGCCAGCTCGCTAGACAGGGGGCGAAATTCACCCCTCCACTTT. Its translation is CASSLDRGRNSPLHF.

The CDR3 loop is CASSELRAAGNTIYF. The CDR3 DNA is TGTGCCAGCAGTGAATTAAGGGCCGCTGGAAACACCATATATTTT. The chain employs TRBV6-1 and TRBJ1-3, with D uncertain. Germline V gene lookup returns CDR1 MNHNS and CDR2 SASEGT. V was clipped by 2 bases and J by 2 bases, with 10 bases between them. This CDR3 has 15 residues.

This chain joins TRBV11-2 and TRBJ1-3; the D is unclear. CDR1 is SGHAT, CDR2 FQNNGV, per germline. The V end lost 2 bases, the J end lost 0 bases, and 8 bases lay between the germline ends. The CDR3 runs to 15 residues. CDR3 bases: TGTGCCAGCAGCTTATATGCAGGCTCTGGAAACACCATATATTTT. It encodes CASSLYAGSGNTIYF.

This clone was detected once. J is TRBJ1-2 and V is TRBV5-6, with 12 bases fitting TRBD1. This CDR3 region has 15 residues. Germline V gives CDR1 SGHDT, CDR2 YYEEEE. J lost 4 bases, V lost 4 bases, and 5 bases had no gene match. This CDR3 is CASSPPGQGAYGYTF. The CDR3 nucleotides read TGTGCCAGCAGCCCTCCGGGACAGGGGGCCTATGGCTACACCTTC.

This chain connects TRBV28 to TRBJ2-7, with 13 bases that match TRBD2. Trimming at V came to 4 bases and at J to 2 bases, leaving 5 bases not matched to a gene. This CDR3 comprises 16 residues. Germline CDR1 reads MDHEN; CDR2 reads SYDVKM. The CDR3 region has the DNA TGTGCCAGCAGTTCACCGGGGACTAGCGGGACCTACGAGCAGTACTTC. Protein sequence: CASSSPGTSGTYEQYF.

The chain employs TRBV2 and TRBJ2-3; no clear D gene. The CDR3 consists of 13 residues. Germline lookup yields CDR1 SNHLY and CDR2 FYNNEI. V was clipped by 2 bases and J by 7 bases, with 10 bases between them. The CDR3 region is CASSELELHTQYF. In DNA form, the CDR3 reads TGTGCCAGCAGTGAATTGGAGTTGCATACGCAGTATTTT. The whole variable domain, filled in from reference TRBV2 and TRBJ2-3, reads EPEVTQTPSHQVTQMGQEVILRCVPISNHLYFYWYRQILGQKVEFLVSFYNNEISEKSEIFDDQFSVERPDGSNFTLKIRSTKLEDSAMYFCASSELELHTQYFGPGTRLTVL.

The chain uses TRBV4-1 and TRBJ2-3; D gene uncertain. CDR3 length: 12 residues. The ends were cut back, 5 bases at V and 5 bases at J, with 8 bases in the middle. Germline V lookup: CDR1 MGHRA, CDR2 YSYEKL. CDR3 sequence reads: CASSSMGDTQYF. Here the CDR3 DNA reads TGCGCCAGCAGCTCTATGGGAGATACGCAGTATTTT.

This clone came up a few times. The chain links TRBV5-1 to TRBJ1-1; D unclear. V shed 5 bases and J shed 0 bases, with 8 bases lying between them. Germline CDR1 reads SGHRS; CDR2 reads YFSETQ. The CDR3 covers 13 residues. CDR3 bases: TGCGCCAGCAGGAGGATCGTGAACACTGAAGCTTTCTTT. Amino acids: CASRRIVNTEAFF.

The chain has TRBV2 and TRBJ2-3, with D perhaps being TRBD1 or TRBD2 (6 bases each). This CDR3 spans 12 amino acids. The germline gives CDR1 SNHLY, CDR2 FYNNEI. Trimming took 4 bases from V and 9 from J, leaving 11 bases between them. CDR3 coding DNA: TGTGCCAGCAGTGGCAGGGGAGGAACGCAGTATTTT. Amino acids: CASSGRGGTQYF.

The chain uses TRBV28 and TRBJ2-5; 7 bases map to TRBD1. Germline CDR1 MDHEN, CDR2 SYDVKM. Germline trimming cut 6 bases from V and 1 base from J; bases unmatched to any gene: 5. The CDR3 extends over 14 amino acids. This CDR3 is CASREGTAQETQYF. The CDR3 region has the DNA TGTGCCAGCAGGGAAGGGACAGCCCAAGAGACCCAGTACTTC.

Remarks on this clone: This sample also contains other DNA sequences that code for the same CDR3. Here the CDR3 reads CAWGDSYGYTF. For the CDR3, the DNA is TGTGCTTGGGGGGACAGCTATGGCTACACCTTC. The chain carries TRBV30 and TRBJ1-2; 7 bases line up with TRBD1. CDR1 is GTSNPN, CDR2 SVGIG, per germline (reference sequence). The CDR3 spans 11 residues.

V usage is TRBV6-1 and J usage is TRBJ2-4; 11 positions agree with TRBD2. Trimming cost V 6 bases and J 8 bases; bases outside gene matches: 9. Germline CDR1 MNHNS, CDR2 SASEGT. The CDR3 covers 15 residues. The DNA for the CDR3 is TGTGCCAGCAGCGCGACTAGCGGGACAAAAGACATTCAGTACTTC. It encodes CASSATSGTKDIQYF.

The genes are TRBV11-1 and TRBJ1-5; D remains unclear. The germline V gene has CDR1 SGHAT and CDR2 FQDESV (reference sequence). V shed 1 base and J shed 6 bases, with 10 bases lying between them. The CDR3 is 14 residues long. The CDR3 nucleotides are TGTGCCAGCAGCTTAGTTACTGGGGTTCAGCCCCAGCATTTT. Its translation: CASSLVTGVQPQHF. Combining the CDR3 with reference TRBV11-1 and TRBJ1-5 gives the whole variable domain EAEVAQSPRYKITEKSQAVAFWCDPISGHATLYWYRQILGQGPELLVQFQDESVVDDSQLPKDRFSAERLKGVDSTLKIQPAELGDSAMYLCASSLVTGVQPQHFGDGTRLSIL.

The CDR3 protein is CAIKGDKDSYEQYF. In DNA, the CDR3 is TGTGCCATCAAGGGGGACAAGGACTCCTACGAGCAGTACTTC. The V and J genes are TRBV10-3 and TRBJ2-7, with D perhaps TRBD1 (6 bases). Per germline, CDR1 ENHRY and CDR2 SYGVKD. Trimming left V 7 bases short and J 0 bases short, with 13 bases between. CDR3 length: 14 amino acids.

This clone was found once. V and J are TRBV7-8 and TRBJ1-2; D gene ambiguous. The germline V gene encodes CDR1 SGHVS and CDR2 FQNEAQ. The V end lost 5 bases, the J end lost 10 bases, and 17 bases lay between the germline ends. This CDR3 has 13 amino acids. CDR3 sequence (DNA): TGTGCCAGCAGCAAAGCGGGTCAGGATTCCTACACCTTC. This encodes CASSKAGQDSYTF.

V gene TRBV2 combines with J gene TRBJ2-7, with D possibly being TRBD1 or TRBD2 (5 bases each). This CDR3 is 15 amino acids long. V dropped 6 bases and J dropped 0 bases, with 15 bases sitting between them. The germline CDR1 and CDR2 sequences are SNHLY and FYNNEI. The CDR3 DNA follows: TGTGCCAGCAGCAGGGCCCTGGGGACCTCCTACGAGCAGTACTTC. Translation: CASSRALGTSYEQYF.

J is TRBJ1-5 and V is TRBV9; 9 positions agree with TRBD1. The CDR3 is 14 residues long. J gave up 7 bases and V 3 bases, and 5 bases lay outside the gene matches. The germline V gene encodes CDR1 SGDLS and CDR2 YYNGEE. CDR3 DNA sequence: TGTGCCAGCAGCGCGGGACAGGGTGGCCAGCCCCAGCATTTT. This sequence encodes CASSAGQGGQPQHF.

The V and J genes are TRBV27 and TRBJ2-7; D unresolved. CDR1 and CDR2 from the germline V gene are MNHEY and SMNVEV (reference sequence). With 6 bases removed from V and 4 bases from J, the gap between germline ends came to 10 bases. The CDR3 length is 12 residues. The CDR3 protein is CASSTVGYEQYF. CDR3 nucleotides: TGTGCCAGCAGCACGGTTGGGTACGAGCAGTACTTC.

This chain links TRBV4-1 with TRBJ2-6; 12 bases fit TRBD1. This CDR3 region has 18 residues. Germline assignment: CDR1 MGHRA and CDR2 YSYEKL. The junction had 9 bases not matched to a gene; V was cut back by 6 bases and J by 3 bases. The DNA of the CDR3 is TGCGCCAGCAGTTCAACCGGGACAGGGGGCTTTGGGGCCAACGTCCTGACTTTC. Its translation is CASSSTGTGGFGANVLTF.

V is TRBV28 and J is TRBJ1-2; TRBD1 matches 7 bases. Germline trimming cut 5 bases from V and 2 bases from J; bases unmatched to any gene: 5. The CDR3 length is 14 residues. Germline V gene sequence: CDR1 MDHEN, CDR2 SYDVKM. CDR3 coding DNA: TGTGCCAGCAGTGTGACAGGGCCGAACTATGGCTACACCTTC. Its translation: CASSVTGPNYGYTF.

V is TRBV5-1 and J is TRBJ1-4; tentative D call: TRBD1 (6 bases). The CDR3 has 14 residues. Germline V gene lookup returns CDR1 SGHRS and CDR2 YFSETQ. V gave up 1 base and J gave up 4 bases, with 8 bases separating them. CDR3 residues: CASSLRGDNEKLFF. CDR3 bases: TGCGCCAGCAGCTTGAGGGGGGATAATGAAAAACTGTTTTTT.

The chain links TRBV4-1 to TRBJ2-3, with 9 nucleotides matching TRBD1. Trimming cost V 4 bases and J 5 bases; bases outside gene matches: 7. Germline CDR1 MGHRA, CDR2 YSYEKL. The CDR3 extends over 15 amino acids. The CDR3 nucleotides are TGCGCCAGCAGCCCCCTGGACAGGGGTCGAGATACGCAGTATTTT. Its translation: CASSPLDRGRDTQYF.

The rearrangement joins TRBV6-5 to TRBJ2-7; D call uncertain. The germline gives CDR1 MNHEY, CDR2 SVGAGI. The ends were cut back, 0 bases at V and 7 bases at J, with 7 bases in the middle. This CDR3 spans 12 amino acids. For the CDR3, the DNA is TGTGCCAGCAGTTACTCAATCGGAGAGCAGTACTTC. Its protein product is CASSYSIGEQYF.

The CDR3 DNA reads as TGTGCCAGCAGCTCACCCGGGGGGACTAACACAGATACGCAGTATTTT. It specifies CASSSPGGTNTDTQYF. The rearrangement uses TRBV7-3 and TRBJ2-3; 7 nucleotides align to TRBD2. With V trimmed by 4 bases and J by 2 bases, 9 bases remained unmatched. The CDR3 is 16 residues long. Per the germline V gene, CDR1 is SGHTA and CDR2 is FQGTGA.